One sample yielded the 7 T cell receptor beta chains listed below, sequenced in a study of T cells in Graves' hyperthyroidism and ophthalmopathy. RNA transcripts gave rise to amplified TCR beta CDR3 regions. The HTBI primer set served for first-round RT-PCR of the TCR CDR3. TCRdb fed the multiplex PCR reads into MiXCR, producing one record per CDR3 protein. The sample includes hundreds of thousands of distinct CDR3 sequences, about 14% of them seen just once. The source material was blood. The source is a woman in her forties or fifties with Graves' ophthalmopathy.

The J gene is TRBJ2-1, the V gene TRBV4-3; 7 nucleotides match TRBD2. This CDR3 contains 14 residues. Germline V lookup: CDR1 LGHNA, CDR2 YSLEER. Trimming took 0 bases from V and 8 from J; bases not matched to a gene: 4. In DNA, the CDR3 is TGCGCCAGCAGCCAAGAGGGACTAAAGGATGAGCAGTTCTTC. It encodes CASSQEGLKDEQFF.

This clonotype occurred many times. The gene calls are TRBV20-1 and TRBJ2-1; 7 bases are shared with TRBD1. The germline V gene encodes CDR1 DFQATT and CDR2 SNEGSKA (reference sequence). V lost 8 bases to trimming and J lost 5 bases; unmatched junction nucleotides: 15. The CDR3 extends over 15 amino acids. CDR3 DNA sequence: TGCAGTACAATCCCCTACCGGACAGGCGACAATGAGCAGTTCTTC. This encodes CSTIPYRTGDNEQFF.

There are many counts of this clonotype. The chain uses TRBV7-2 and TRBJ2-3; 7 bases match TRBD1. With V trimmed by 2 bases and J by 6 bases, 2 bases remained unmatched. The germline V gene has CDR1 SGHTA and CDR2 FQGNSA. CDR3 size: 13 residues. In DNA, the CDR3 is TGTGCCAGCAGCTTAACAGGGGTGGATACGCAGTATTTT. This sequence encodes CASSLTGVDTQYF.

This clonotype was seen many times. V usage is TRBV18 and J usage is TRBJ2-5; TRBD1 matches at 7 bases. V dropped 2 bases and J dropped 5; count of bases not matched to a gene: 5. The CDR3 is made up of 14 amino acids. CDR1 is KGHSH, CDR2 LQKENI, per germline. This CDR3 reads CASSPRTGGETQYF. The CDR3 coding sequence is TGTGCCAGCTCACCAAGGACAGGAGGCGAGACCCAGTACTTC.

The table lists this clonotype with a few counts. The chain joins TRBV5-1 to TRBJ2-7; TRBD1 aligns across 11 bases. This CDR3 comprises 15 residues. V was clipped by 4 bases and J by 6 bases; unmatched bases: 9. Germline CDR1 reads SGHRS; CDR2 reads YFSETQ. The DNA for the CDR3 is TGCGCCAGCAGCCCCCAAGGACAGGGGGCTGGCGAGCAGTACTTC. The encoded protein is CASSPQGQGAGEQYF.

This clonotype was found many times. The rearrangement links TRBV28 to TRBJ2-4; D is perhaps TRBD1 or TRBD2 (5 bases each). CDR3 size: 12 residues. Germline CDR1 MDHEN, CDR2 SYDVKM. Deletions cut 6 bases from V and 8 bases from J, with 11 bases between. The CDR3 spells CASRWGMDIQYF. In nucleotides, the CDR3 is TGTGCCAGCAGGTGGGGGATGGACATTCAGTACTTC.

A note on this clonotype: A much bigger clone sits one base away, suggesting this may be a read error. This chain uses TRBV18 with TRBJ1-2, with D tentatively TRBD1 (5 bases). Germline CDR1 is KGHSH and CDR2 is LQKENI. The CDR3 is 14 residues long. The CDR3 DNA sequence: TGTGTCAGCTCATCAGACAGCCTGCGAGATGGCTACACCTTC. Its translation is CVSSSDSLRDGYTF.